The clone carrying this T cell receptor beta chain was recorded only once. These data are taken from a study of T cell changes during pregnancy in multiple sclerosis. Germline lookup yields CDR1 SGHDN and CDR2 FVKESK. Trimming shortened V by 3 bases and J by 2 bases, and 8 bases separated the two germline ends. The CDR3 totals 13 residues. Measured with immunoSEQ multiplex PCR; TCRdb has only the in-frame clones, and not every one. The sample shows 55,000 to 85,000 clones, 75% to 95% of them seen only once. This sequence joins TRBV14 and TRBJ2-7; D is possibly TRBD1 (5 bases). The clonotype comes from a female donor with multiple sclerosis, enrolled in a pregnancy study. Specimen: peripheral blood, collected in the third trimester of pregnancy. CDR3 sequence reads: CASSQGLTYEQYF. CDR3 nucleotides: TGTGCCAGCAGCCAGGGGCTGACCTACGAGCAGTACTTC.